Below, 18 T cell receptor beta chains from the same sample are listed, as sequenced in a study of OX40 agonist ivuxolimab in advanced cancers. Sequencing used immunoSEQ multiplex PCR; TCRdb keeps in-frame clones, though not all of them. In the table there are more than 45,000 clones, over 75% of which are singletons. Sequenced here: CD4+ or CD8+ T cells sorted from blood, sampled in a trial of the OX40 agonist ivuxolimab. All receptors come from an adult with an advanced solid tumor such as melanoma, head and neck, liver or kidney cancer.

The chain couples TRBV10-1 to TRBJ2-5, with D perhaps matching TRBD1 (5 bases). Per germline, CDR1 WNHNN and CDR2 SYGVQD (reference sequence). With 4 bases removed from V and 2 bases from J, the gap between germline ends came to 8 bases. CDR3 size: 13 residues. This chain's CDR3 is CASSGTPQETQYF. The DNA for the CDR3 is TGCGCCAGCAGTGGGACACCGCAAGAGACCCAGTACTTC.

This clone was found once. This CDR3 is CASSELGSANEKLFF. CDR3 DNA: TGTGCCAGCAGTGAATTAGGGTCGGCTAATGAAAAACTGTTTTTT. The chain joins TRBV6-1 to TRBJ1-4, with D unclear. From germline, CDR1 is MNHNS and CDR2 SASEGT. Between the trimmed V and J ends, which lost 2 bases and 3 bases, there was a span of 10 bases. The CDR3 extends over 15 amino acids.

The chain combines TRBV29-1 with TRBJ1-4, with D possibly TRBD1 on 5 matching bases. The CDR3 loop spans 15 amino acids. Per the germline V gene, CDR1 is SQVTM and CDR2 is ANQGSEA. Trimming cost V 6 bases and J 8 bases, with 22 bases left between them. Here the CDR3 DNA reads TGCAGCGTGCTGCTCAAGGGGACCTATGGGGAAAAACTGTTTTTT. As protein: CSVLLKGTYGEKLFF.

V and J are TRBV5-4 and TRBJ2-7, with no clear D. The ends were cut back, 4 bases at V and 1 base at J, with 12 bases in the middle. Germline V gene sequence: CDR1 SGHNT, CDR2 YYREEE (reference sequence). The CDR3 has 14 amino acids. The CDR3 DNA follows: TGTGCCAGCAGCGCAGACTCATTTTCCTACGAGCAGTACTTC. Its protein product is CASSADSFSYEQYF.

The V gene is TRBV6-5, the J gene TRBJ2-3; D not resolved. Trimming stripped 2 bases from V and 0 bases from J, with 9 bases between. This CDR3 is 15 amino acids long. The V gene's germline CDR1 is MNHEY and CDR2 SVGAGI. In DNA, the CDR3 is TGTGCCAGCAGTTACGGAGCGCCTAGCACAGATACGCAGTATTTT. Encoded protein: CASSYGAPSTDTQYF.

This chain connects TRBV19 to TRBJ2-5; TRBD1 agrees at 10 bases. CDR3 size: 15 residues. Germline assignment: CDR1 LNHDA and CDR2 SQIVND (reference sequence). Unmatched junction bases numbered 7, after V lost 4 bases and J lost 5 bases. CDR3 sequence (DNA): TGTGCCAGTAGTACCGGGACAGGGGTGTTGGAGACCCAGTACTTC. It is translated as CASSTGTGVLETQYF.

The chain is built from TRBV28 and TRBJ2-3; D uncertain. Deletions cut 7 bases from V and 0 bases from J, with 11 bases between. The CDR3 has 14 amino acids. Germline values: CDR1 MDHEN, CDR2 SYDVKM. The CDR3 sequence is CASKFGLSTDTQYF. The CDR3 DNA sequence: TGTGCCAGCAAATTCGGTCTTAGCACAGATACGCAGTATTTT.

The chain employs TRBV7-8 and TRBJ2-7; the D gene is possibly TRBD2 (6 bases). Deletions cut 4 bases from V and 6 bases from J, with 22 bases between. This CDR3 has 16 residues. Germline V gene lookup returns CDR1 SGHVS and CDR2 FQNEAQ. CDR3 sequence: CASSSRDSLLGGEQYF. CDR3 nucleotides: TGTGCCAGCAGCTCGAGGGACTCCCTCTTGGGTGGCGAGCAGTACTTC. Combining the CDR3 with reference TRBV7-8 and TRBJ2-7 gives the whole variable domain GAGVSQSPRYKVAKRGQDVALRCDPISGHVSLFWYQQALGQGPEFLTYFQNEAQLDKSGLPSDRFFAERPEGSVSTLKIQRTQQEDSAVYLCASSSRDSLLGGEQYFGPGTRLTVT.

This sequence joins TRBV2 and TRBJ1-2; no reliable D call. Germline V CDR1 and CDR2: SNHLY, FYNNEI. Trimming cost V 2 bases and J 7 bases, with 14 bases left between them. The CDR3 consists of 14 residues. CDR3 DNA: TGTGCCAGCAGTGAATTGTGGGGTACGGGTGGCTACACCTTC. Translated: CASSELWGTGGYTF.

The chain employs TRBV5-1 and TRBJ2-5; 9 bases fit TRBD2. Germline CDR1 and CDR2: SGHRS and YFSETQ. The CDR3 contains 14 residues. V gave up 7 bases and J gave up 2 bases; unmatched junction bases: 6. CDR3 bases: TGCGCCAGCGGGAGACTAGCGGAGCAAGAGACCCAGTACTTC. Protein: CASGRLAEQETQYF.

CDR3: CATRETEAFF. The CDR3 nucleotides read TGTGCCACCCGGGAAACTGAAGCTTTCTTT. The chain combines TRBV28 with TRBJ1-1; D is undetermined. The CDR3 is 10 residues long. Trimming cost V 10 bases and J 5 bases, with 8 bases left between them. The germline V gene encodes CDR1 MDHEN and CDR2 SYDVKM.

The chain carries TRBV30 and TRBJ2-7; 10 nucleotides agree with TRBD2. V lost 2 bases and J lost 4; bases outside the gene matches: 8. Germline lookup yields CDR1 GTSNPN and CDR2 SVGIG (reference sequence). This CDR3 contains 15 residues. CDR3 loop: CAWSRSASGSYEQYF. Written as DNA, the CDR3 is TGTGCCTGGAGTCGATCGGCTAGCGGGAGTTACGAGCAGTACTTC.

This clone turned up a few times. The chain joins TRBV19 to TRBJ1-5; 10 nucleotides agree with TRBD1. CDR1 is LNHDA, CDR2 SQIVND, per germline (reference sequence). The CDR3 has 17 amino acids. V shed 6 bases and J 7 bases; nucleotides not matched to a gene: 15. CDR3 protein: CASRVRGTGEGGQPQHF. For the CDR3, the DNA is TGTGCCAGTAGAGTACGAGGGACAGGGGAAGGGGGCCAGCCCCAGCATTTT.

V and J are TRBV6-5 and TRBJ1-3; 7 bases are a match to TRBD1. The CDR3 is 15 amino acids. Germline-derived CDR1 and CDR2 are MNHEY and SVGAGI. V trimming: 2 bases; J trimming: 4 bases; junction bases outside the gene matches: 5. In DNA form, the CDR3 reads TGTGCCAGCAGTTACGGCAGGGGGGCCGGAAACACCATATATTTT. This encodes CASSYGRGAGNTIYF.

The CDR3 sequence is CASSRTGQGHYGYTF. The CDR3 coding sequence is TGTGCCAGCAGCAGGACGGGACAGGGGCACTATGGCTACACCTTC. The chain couples TRBV7-9 to TRBJ1-2; 10 bases match TRBD1. V shed 5 bases and J 3 bases; nucleotides not matched to a gene: 6. This CDR3 comprises 15 residues. Germline CDR1 is SEHNR and CDR2 is FQNEAQ (reference sequence).

This rearrangement joins TRBV6-1 to TRBJ2-7; D remains unclear. The germline V gene encodes CDR1 MNHNS and CDR2 SASEGT. The CDR3 covers 13 residues. V lost 7 bases to trimming and J lost 2 bases, with 12 bases between them. In nucleotides, the CDR3 is TGTGCCAGCATCGATGCACAGACCTACGAGCAGTACTTC. Its translation: CASIDAQTYEQYF.

This rearrangement joins TRBV18 to TRBJ1-1; a weak D match, TRBD1 (5 bases). Trimming pared 1 base from V and 0 bases from J, leaving 6 bases between. The CDR3 covers 14 residues. Germline loops: CDR1 KGHSH, CDR2 LQKENI. This CDR3 is CASSPRQLNTEAFF. The CDR3 nucleotides are TGTGCCAGCTCACCACGACAGCTGAACACTGAAGCTTTCTTT.

The chain employs TRBV5-1 and TRBJ1-2; D not certain. The germline V gene has CDR1 SGHRS and CDR2 YFSETQ. V lost 6 bases and J lost 5, with 14 bases in between. The CDR3 is made up of 13 amino acids. The CDR3, as DNA: TGCGCCAGCACCCCGGAGGGCCGGTATGGCTACACCTTC. It yields the protein CASTPEGRYGYTF.